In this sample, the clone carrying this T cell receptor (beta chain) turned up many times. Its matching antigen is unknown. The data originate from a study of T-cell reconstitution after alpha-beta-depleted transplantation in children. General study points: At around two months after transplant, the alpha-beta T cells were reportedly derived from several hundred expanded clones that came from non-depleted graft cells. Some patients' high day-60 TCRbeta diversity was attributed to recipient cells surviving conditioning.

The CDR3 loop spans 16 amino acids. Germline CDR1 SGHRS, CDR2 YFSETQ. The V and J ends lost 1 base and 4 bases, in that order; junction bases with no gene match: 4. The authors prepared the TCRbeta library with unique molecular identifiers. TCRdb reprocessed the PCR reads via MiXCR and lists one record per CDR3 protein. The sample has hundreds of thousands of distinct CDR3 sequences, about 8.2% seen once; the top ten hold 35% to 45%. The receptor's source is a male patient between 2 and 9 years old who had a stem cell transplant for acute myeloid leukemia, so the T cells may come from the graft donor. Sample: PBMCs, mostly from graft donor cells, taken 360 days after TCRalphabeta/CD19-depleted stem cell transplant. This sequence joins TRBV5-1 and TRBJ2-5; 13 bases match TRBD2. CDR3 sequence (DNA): TGCGCCAGCAGCTTGTTCGGACTAGCGGGAGTAGAGACCCAGTACTTC. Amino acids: CASSLFGLAGVETQYF.